These 11 T cell receptor beta chains were all obtained from the same sample, sequenced in a study of T cells in Graves' hyperthyroidism and ophthalmopathy. It was RNA transcripts that yielded the amplified TCR beta CDR3 regions. With the HTBI primer set, the TCR CDR3 went through a first round of RT-PCR. TCRdb reprocessed the multiplex PCR reads via MiXCR and lists one record per CDR3 protein. This table holds 490,000 or so distinct CDR3 sequences, approximately 48% found once. The sample consisted of peripheral blood or thyroid tissue (not recorded which). Source of these receptors: an adult woman with Graves' disease, either hyperthyroidism or ophthalmopathy (not recorded which).

This clonotype was seen at least ten times. This chain links TRBV12-3 or TRBV12-4 with TRBJ2-5, with 10 bases that match TRBD1. The trim removed 6 bases at V and 3 bases at J, leaving 7 bases unmatched. This CDR3 is 15 amino acids long. CDR3 protein: CASSPGQGIKETQYF. CDR3 DNA: TGTGCCAGCAGCCCGGGACAGGGGATAAAAGAGACCCAGTACTTC.

This clonotype was seen a few times. The chain couples TRBV28 to TRBJ2-7, with D perhaps matching TRBD1 or TRBD2 (5 bases each). With 6 bases removed from V and 1 base from J, the gap between germline ends came to 10 bases. Germline V gene lookup returns CDR1 MDHEN and CDR2 SYDVKM. CDR3 length: 13 residues. The CDR3 is CASSDSGSYEQYF. For the CDR3, the DNA is TGTGCCAGCAGCGACAGCGGATCCTACGAGCAGTACTTC.

The V and J genes are TRBV25-1 and TRBJ2-5; D might be TRBD1 (6 bases). This CDR3 is built from 14 residues. V was shortened by 2 bases and J by 5 bases, with 12 bases between the two germline ends. The V gene's germline CDR1 is MGHDK and CDR2 SYGVNS. CDR3 protein: CASSEQGIGETQYF. The CDR3 nucleotides are TGTGCCAGCAGTGAACAGGGGATCGGGGAGACCCAGTACTTC.

On this clonotype: A much larger clone lies a single base off, so this may be a read error. The genes are TRBV4-1 and TRBJ1-5; tentatively, D is TRBD1 (6 bases). V gave up 2 bases and J gave up 6 bases, with 11 bases separating them. The CDR3 loop spans 14 amino acids. The germline V gene has CDR1 MGHRA and CDR2 YSYEKL. CDR3: CASSQPRGPQPQHF. In DNA form, the CDR3 reads TGCGCCAGCAGCCAACCCAGGGGTCCTCAGCCCCAGCATTTT.

This clonotype turned up a few times. The chain uses TRBV7-8 and TRBJ2-1; D ambiguous. V was cut by 0 bases and J by 4 bases, with 1 base left in between. CDR3 size: 12 residues. Germline V gene lookup returns CDR1 SGHVS and CDR2 FQNEAQ. This CDR3 reads CASSLAYNEQFF. In DNA form, the CDR3 reads TGTGCCAGCAGCTTAGCTTACAATGAGCAGTTCTTC.

A single count supports this clonotype. This chain connects TRBV20-1 to TRBJ1-5, with D maybe TRBD1 (6 bases). From germline, CDR1 is DFQATT and CDR2 SNEGSKA (reference sequence). This CDR3 has 12 residues. The germline V and J ends were trimmed by 5 bases and 8 bases, with 13 bases remaining between them. The CDR3 loop is CSAGAGVKPQHF. For the CDR3, the DNA is TGCAGTGCTGGGGCAGGGGTGAAGCCCCAGCATTTT.

This clonotype was seen repeatedly, ten times or more. The chain recombines TRBV7-9 with TRBJ1-5, with D uncertain. Trimming left V 0 bases short and J 6 bases short, with 6 bases between. The V gene's germline CDR1 is SEHNR and CDR2 FQNEAQ (reference sequence). There are 13 residues in the CDR3. The CDR3 spells CASSLADGQPQHF. CDR3 bases: TGTGCCAGCAGCTTAGCGGACGGTCAGCCCCAGCATTTT.

This clonotype was observed a handful of times. This chain links TRBV12-3 or TRBV12-4 with TRBJ1-2, with TRBD1 matching over 7 bases. The CDR3 runs to 13 residues. With 10 bases clipped from V and 4 bases from J, the junction kept 9 bases outside the gene matches. CDR3 sequence: CATTGGTVYGYTF. As DNA, the CDR3 is TGTGCCACCACTGGGGGGACAGTCTATGGCTACACCTTC.

A note on this clonotype: Compared with germline, one end of the junction differs, possibly owing to a read error. This sequence joins TRBV5-1 and TRBJ1-2, with D perhaps matching TRBD1 (5 bases). Germline CDR1 and CDR2: SGHRS and YFSETQ. The CDR3 has 14 residues. CDR3 residues: CAGRPGISNYGYTF. The CDR3 DNA reads TGCGCCGGCAGGCCAGGGATTAGTAACTATGGCTACACCTTC.

This clonotype has a count of ten or more. The chain carries TRBV6-2 or TRBV6-3 and TRBJ1-2; 8 positions agree with TRBD1. CDR3 size: 14 residues. Germline values: CDR1 MNHEY, CDR2 SVGEGT. The trim removed 0 bases at V and 8 bases at J, leaving 5 bases unmatched. The CDR3 region is CASSYSVRGPGYTF. The CDR3 DNA is TGTGCCAGCAGTTACTCTGTCAGGGGGCCGGGCTACACCTTC.

Details on this clonotype: One end of the junction does not line up with germline, which may come from a read error. This chain uses TRBV10-3 with TRBJ1-1; tentative D call: TRBD1 (6 bases). This CDR3 is built from 13 residues. The V gene's germline CDR1 is ENHRY and CDR2 SYGVKD. The CDR3 is CAIGQPPNTEAFF. The CDR3 region has the DNA TGTGCCATCGGACAGCCCCCGAACACCGAAGCTTTCTTT.